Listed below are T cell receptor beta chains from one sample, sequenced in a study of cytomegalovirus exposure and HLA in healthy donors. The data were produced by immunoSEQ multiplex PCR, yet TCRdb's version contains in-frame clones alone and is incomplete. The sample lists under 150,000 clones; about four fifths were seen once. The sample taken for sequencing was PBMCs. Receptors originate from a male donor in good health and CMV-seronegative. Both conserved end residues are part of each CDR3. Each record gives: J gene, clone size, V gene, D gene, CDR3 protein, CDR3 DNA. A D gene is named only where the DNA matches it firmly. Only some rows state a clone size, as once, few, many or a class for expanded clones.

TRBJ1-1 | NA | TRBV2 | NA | CASRLAAARGTEAFF | TGTGCCAGCAGGTTAGCCGCCGCCCGTGGCACTGAAGCTTTCTTT
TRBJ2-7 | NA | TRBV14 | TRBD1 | CASSPRDRGYEQYF | TGTGCCAGCAGCCCCCGGGACAGGGGCTACGAGCAGTACTTC
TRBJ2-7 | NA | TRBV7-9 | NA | CASSRTGNGEYEQYF | TGTGCCAGCAGCCGTACAGGGAACGGAGAATACGAGCAGTACTTC
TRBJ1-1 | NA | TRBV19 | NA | CASSILTGVNTEAFF | TGTGCCAGTAGTATATTAACAGGAGTGAACACTGAAGCTTTCTTT
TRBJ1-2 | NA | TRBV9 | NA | CASSATSEGYTF | TGTGCCAGCAGCGCGACTTCGGAGGGCTACACCTTC
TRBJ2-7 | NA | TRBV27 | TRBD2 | CASSLAGGWNEQYF | TGTGCCAGCAGTTTAGCGGGAGGGTGGAACGAGCAGTACTTC
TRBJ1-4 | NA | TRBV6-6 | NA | CASSPTYREEEKLFF | TGTGCCAGCAGCCCTACCTACAGGGAAGAGGAAAAACTGTTTTTT
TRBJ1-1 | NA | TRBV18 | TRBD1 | CASSRDREMNTEAFF | TGTGCCAGCTCCCGGGACAGGGAAATGAACACTGAAGCTTTCTTT
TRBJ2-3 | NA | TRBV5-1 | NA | CASSLGSVTVNTQYF | TGCGCCAGCAGCTTGGGGTCGGTGACTGTCAATACGCAGTATTTT
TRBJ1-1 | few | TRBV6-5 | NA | CASSYRGSGNTEAFF | TGTGCCAGCAGTTATCGGGGATCGGGGAACACTGAAGCTTTCTTT
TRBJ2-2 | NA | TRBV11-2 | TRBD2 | CASSLDRASGMNTGELFF | TGTGCCAGCAGCTTAGATAGAGCTAGCGGGATGAACACCGGGGAGCTGTTTTTT
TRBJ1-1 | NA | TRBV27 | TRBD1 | CASSFAGGSTEAFF | TGTGCCAGCAGTTTCGCAGGGGGGAGCACTGAAGCTTTCTTT
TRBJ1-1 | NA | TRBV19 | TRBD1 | CATYRGPTEAFF | TGTGCCACTTACAGGGGGCCCACTGAAGCTTTCTTT
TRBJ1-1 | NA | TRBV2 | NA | CASTGWVYTEAFF | TGTGCCAGCACGGGGTGGGTTTACACTGAAGCTTTCTTT
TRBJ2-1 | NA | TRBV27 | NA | CASSSDASSRNEQFF | TGTGCCAGCAGTTCAGACGCTAGCTCCCGGAATGAGCAGTTCTTC
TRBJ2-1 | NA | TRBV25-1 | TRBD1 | CASTDRGRYNEQFF | TGTGCCAGCACCGACAGGGGACGATACAATGAGCAGTTCTTC
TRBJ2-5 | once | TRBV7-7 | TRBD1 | CASSPPGTGAETQYF | TGTGCTAGCAGCCCGCCCGGGACAGGGGCAGAGACCCAGTACTTC
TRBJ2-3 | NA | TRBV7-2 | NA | CASSLVSTDTQYF | TGTGCCAGCAGCTTAGTGTCTACAGATACGCAGTATTTT
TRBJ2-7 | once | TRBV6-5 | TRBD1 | CASSPGQEPYEQYF | TGTGCCAGCAGTCCAGGACAGGAGCCCTACGAGCAGTACTTC
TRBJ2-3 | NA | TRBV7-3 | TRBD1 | CASSLGLQGSATDTQYF | TGTGCCAGCAGCTTAGGGCTACAGGGGTCAGCCACAGATACGCAGTATTTT
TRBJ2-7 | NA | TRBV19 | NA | CASSSSGTPLGEQYF | TGTGCCAGTAGTTCTTCAGGTACCCCCTTGGGCGAGCAGTACTTC
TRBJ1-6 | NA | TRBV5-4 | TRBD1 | CASSFQGVSSYNSPLHF | TGTGCCAGCAGCTTTCAGGGGGTGAGCTCCTATAATTCACCCCTCCACTTT
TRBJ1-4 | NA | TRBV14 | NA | CASSQGGEGRGWNEKLFF | TGTGCCAGCAGCCAAGGAGGAGAAGGAAGGGGATGGAATGAAAAACTGTTTTTT
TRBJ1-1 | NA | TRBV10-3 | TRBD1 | CAIKTGGGDTEAFF | TGTGCCATCAAAACAGGGGGCGGTGACACTGAAGCTTTCTTT
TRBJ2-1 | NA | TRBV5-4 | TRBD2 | CASSPRGGRDNEQFF | TGTGCCAGCAGCCCGCGGGGGGGTCGGGACAATGAGCAGTTCTTC
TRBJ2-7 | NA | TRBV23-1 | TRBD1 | CASSQFNRGTGREQYF | TGCGCCAGCAGTCAATTCAACAGGGGGACGGGGCGCGAGCAGTACTTC
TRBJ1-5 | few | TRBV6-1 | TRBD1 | CASSEGTGDNQHF | TGTGCCAGCAGTGAAGGGACAGGGGACAACCAGCATTTT
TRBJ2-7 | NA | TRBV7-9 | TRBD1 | CASSLGNRGVSYEQYF | TGTGCCAGCAGCTTAGGTAACAGGGGGGTAAGCTACGAGCAGTACTTC
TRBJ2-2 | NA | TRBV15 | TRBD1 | CATSRDRGERTGELFF | TGTGCCACCAGCAGGGACAGGGGGGAAAGGACCGGGGAGCTGTTTTTT
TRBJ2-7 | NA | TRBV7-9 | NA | CASSADSLSSYEQYF | TGTGCCAGCAGTGCAGACAGCCTCAGCTCCTACGAGCAGTACTTC
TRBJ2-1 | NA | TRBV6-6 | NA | CASSYRGEQFF | TGTGCCAGCAGTTACAGGGGTGAGCAGTTCTTC
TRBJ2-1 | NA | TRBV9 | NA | CASSVVPNSNEQFF | TGTGCCAGCAGCGTAGTGCCAAACTCTAATGAGCAGTTCTTC
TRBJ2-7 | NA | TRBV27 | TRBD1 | CASSLDRGYEQYF | TGTGCCAGCAGTTTAGACAGGGGTTACGAGCAGTACTTC
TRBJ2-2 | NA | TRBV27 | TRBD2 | CASRQRGSNTGELFF | TGTGCCAGCAGGCAGCGGGGGTCGAACACCGGGGAGCTGTTTTTT
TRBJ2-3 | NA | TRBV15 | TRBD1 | CATSRLSTGATDTQYF | TGTGCCACCAGCAGGCTTTCGACAGGGGCCACAGATACGCAGTATTTT
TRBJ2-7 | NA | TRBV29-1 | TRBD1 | CSVKDRGTTYEQYF | TGCAGCGTTAAGGACAGGGGGACCACCTACGAGCAGTACTTC
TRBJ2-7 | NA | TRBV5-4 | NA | CASSRSPRDSGYEQYF | TGTGCCAGCAGCCGGAGCCCCCGGGACTCAGGCTACGAGCAGTACTTC
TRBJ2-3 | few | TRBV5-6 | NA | CASSFLTDTQYF | TGTGCCAGCAGCTTTCTTACAGATACGCAGTATTTT
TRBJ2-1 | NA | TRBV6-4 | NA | CASSDQMLGEQFF | TGTGCCAGCAGTGACCAGATGCTTGGTGAGCAGTTCTTC
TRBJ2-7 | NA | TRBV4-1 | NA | CASRRQATFDYEQYF | TGCGCCAGCAGAAGACAGGCCACCTTCGACTACGAGCAGTACTTC
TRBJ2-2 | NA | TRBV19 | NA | CASSMRNTGELFF | TGTGCCAGTAGTATGCGGAACACCGGGGAGCTGTTTTTT
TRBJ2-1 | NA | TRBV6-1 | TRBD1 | CASSEPGTGYNEQFF | TGTGCCAGCAGTGAACCCGGGACAGGCTACAATGAGCAGTTCTTC
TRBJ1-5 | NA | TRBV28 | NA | CASSFNCPADF | TGTGCCAGCAGTTTTAACTGCCCAGCGGATTTT
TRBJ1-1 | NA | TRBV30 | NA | CAWSVIGEGWQRNTEAFF | TGTGCCTGGAGTGTAATAGGGGAAGGTTGGCAACGGAACACTGAAGCTTTCTTT
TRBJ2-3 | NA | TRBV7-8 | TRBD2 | CASSDRLAGAGTDTQYF | TGTGCCAGCAGCGACCGTCTAGCGGGAGCAGGCACAGATACGCAGTATTTT
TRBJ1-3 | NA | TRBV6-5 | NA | CASSYSSIKGNTIYF | TGTGCCAGCAGTTACTCGAGTATCAAGGGAAACACCATATATTTT